This TCR beta chain was documented in a study of blood T cell repertoires in COVID-19. Study information: Sample material is recorded as cDNA or gDNA derived from T cells, B-cell-depleted T cells, or PBMCs.

In germline, CDR1 is SQVTM, CDR2 ANQGSEA. CDR3 length: 14 amino acids. Germline trimming cut 0 bases from V and 3 bases from J; bases unmatched to any gene: 2. Produced via immunoSEQ multiplex PCR; TCRdb's table is partial and in-frame only. The table has roughly 250,000 clones, about 91% seen once. This receptor was identified in a human donor in a cohort exposed to, infected with or recovered from COVID-19 (not recorded which). The donor label of this sample is uncertain. The sequencing sample was made of PBMCs or T cells enriched from blood (not recorded which). The chain employs TRBV29-1 and TRBJ1-2; the match to TRBD1 covers 9 bases. DNA of the CDR3: TGCAGCGTTGAAGACTGGGACAGGGACTATGGCTACACCTTC. Its translation is CSVEDWDRDYGYTF.